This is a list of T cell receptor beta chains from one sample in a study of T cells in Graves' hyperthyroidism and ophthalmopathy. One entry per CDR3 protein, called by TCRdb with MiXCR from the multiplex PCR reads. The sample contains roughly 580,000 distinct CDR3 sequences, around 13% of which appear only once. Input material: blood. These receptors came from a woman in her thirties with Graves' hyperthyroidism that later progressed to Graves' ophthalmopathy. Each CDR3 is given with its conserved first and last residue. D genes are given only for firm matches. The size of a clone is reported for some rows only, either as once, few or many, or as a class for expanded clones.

CDR3 DNA: TGTGCCAGCAGCCCGCCAGCGAACACTGAAGCTTTCTTT
CDR3 protein: CASSPPANTEAFF
clone size: many
J gene: TRBJ1-1
V gene: TRBV14
D gene: NA

CDR3 DNA: TGTGCCAGCAGCTGGGCCATGAACACTGAAGCTTTCTTT
CDR3 protein: CASSWAMNTEAFF
clone size: many
J gene: TRBJ1-1
V gene: TRBV11-1
D gene: NA

CDR3 DNA: TGTGCCAGCAGGATACTAGCGGGAGTTGAAGAGACCCAGTACTTC
CDR3 protein: CASRILAGVEETQYF
clone size: many
J gene: TRBJ2-5
V gene: TRBV27
D gene: TRBD2

CDR3 DNA: TGTGCCACCAGTGATTTACACGGACAGGCCCGAGAGACCCAGTACTTC
CDR3 protein: CATSDLHGQARETQYF
clone size: NA
J gene: TRBJ2-5
V gene: TRBV24-1
D gene: TRBD1

CDR3 DNA: TGTGCCAGTAGCAGAAACCCGGGACTAGCGGGAGTTGCCTACAATGAGCAGTTCTTC
CDR3 protein: CASSRNPGLAGVAYNEQFF
clone size: many
J gene: TRBJ2-1
V gene: TRBV19
D gene: TRBD2

CDR3 DNA: TGTGCCAGCAGCCAAGAATTGGGGACAGGGGTGGAAAAACTGTTTTTT
CDR3 protein: CASSQELGTGVEKLFF
clone size: many
J gene: TRBJ1-4
V gene: TRBV14
D gene: TRBD1

CDR3 DNA: TGTACCAGCAGAGGGTGGGCTAGCGGGAGTTCGGGGGAGCAGTACTTC
CDR3 protein: CTSRGWASGSSGEQYF
clone size: NA
J gene: TRBJ2-7
V gene: TRBV6-1
D gene: TRBD2

CDR3 DNA: TGCAGTGCCCACCCCGGGGGGTTCACTGAAGCTTTCTTT
CDR3 protein: CSAHPGGFTEAFF
clone size: NA
J gene: TRBJ1-1
V gene: TRBV20-1
D gene: NA

CDR3 DNA: TGTGCCAGCAGTGAATGGACAGGGGATACTGAAGCTTTCTTT
CDR3 protein: CASSEWTGDTEAFF
clone size: many
J gene: TRBJ1-1
V gene: TRBV2
D gene: TRBD1

CDR3 DNA: TGTGCCAGCAGTTGGGGGCGACTAGCGGGGTTCGCGAACACCGGGGAGCTGTTTTTT
CDR3 protein: CASSWGRLAGFANTGELFF
clone size: many
J gene: TRBJ2-2
V gene: TRBV6-2/TRBV6-3
D gene: TRBD2

CDR3 DNA: TGTGCCAGCAGGTCCGACAAGGGTGACAATCAGCCCCAGCATTTT
CDR3 protein: CASRSDKGDNQPQHF
clone size: many
J gene: TRBJ1-5
V gene: TRBV27
D gene: NA

CDR3 DNA: TGCAGTGCGGGACAGGGCTATGGCTACACCTTC
CDR3 protein: CSAGQGYGYTF
clone size: NA
J gene: TRBJ1-2
V gene: TRBV20-1
D gene: TRBD1

CDR3 DNA: TGTGCCAGCAGTGAGAGGGCAGGTCTTGGCTACACCTTC
CDR3 protein: CASSERAGLGYTF
clone size: many
J gene: TRBJ1-2
V gene: TRBV25-1
D gene: NA

CDR3 DNA: TGTGCCAGCAGCGCAGGACAAGGGGCAGATACGCAGTATTTT
CDR3 protein: CASSAGQGADTQYF
clone size: few
J gene: TRBJ2-3
V gene: TRBV7-9
D gene: NA

CDR3 DNA: TGTGCCGGCAGTGACATCGGACAGTTCTATGGCTACACCTTC
CDR3 protein: CAGSDIGQFYGYTF
clone size: NA
J gene: TRBJ1-2
V gene: TRBV6-1
D gene: NA

CDR3 DNA: TGCAGCGCATCTGGGGGTGAGGACACTGAAGCTTTCTTT
CDR3 protein: CSASGGEDTEAFF
clone size: many
J gene: TRBJ1-1
V gene: TRBV29-1
D gene: NA

CDR3 DNA: TGTGCCAGCAGCTTGGCCGGGGGGAGAACTGAAGCTTTCTTT
CDR3 protein: CASSLAGGRTEAFF
clone size: few
J gene: TRBJ1-1
V gene: TRBV5-6
D gene: NA

CDR3 DNA: TGTGCCAGCAGTCCCGACACGTGGGCTGAAGCTTTCTTT
CDR3 protein: CASSPDTWAEAFF
clone size: NA
J gene: TRBJ1-1
V gene: TRBV2
D gene: NA